This T cell receptor beta chain was documented in a study of OX40 agonist ivuxolimab in advanced cancers. The wider study: Melanoma, hepatocellular carcinoma, head and neck or renal cell cancer occurred in dose-escalation patients. Participants, around 80% male, averaged about 59 years of age, ranging from about 23 to 85. Of the patients, three showed partial responses, one with hepatocellular carcinoma and two with cutaneous melanoma. Study results and limitations: Relative to CD4+, CD8+ T cells held more expanded clones on average.

This CDR3 spans 13 amino acids. Germline V gene sequence: CDR1 SGDLS, CDR2 YYNGEE. Trimming shortened V by 2 bases and J by 7 bases, and 10 bases separated the two germline ends. Regarding this clone: Antigen unknown.

TCRdb keeps only in-frame clones here, not all; method: immunoSEQ multiplex PCR. The repertoire holds 50,000 to 75,000 clones, with nearly 90% as singletons. This rearrangement joins TRBV9 to TRBJ2-1; no firm D call. This specimen was CD4+ or CD8+ T cells sorted from blood, taken in a trial of the OX40 agonist ivuxolimab. This TCR came from an adult with an advanced solid tumor such as melanoma, head and neck, liver or kidney cancer. CDR3 residues: CASSVSPLNEQFF. CDR3 nucleotide sequence: TGTGCCAGCAGCGTTAGCCCCTTAAATGAGCAGTTCTTC.